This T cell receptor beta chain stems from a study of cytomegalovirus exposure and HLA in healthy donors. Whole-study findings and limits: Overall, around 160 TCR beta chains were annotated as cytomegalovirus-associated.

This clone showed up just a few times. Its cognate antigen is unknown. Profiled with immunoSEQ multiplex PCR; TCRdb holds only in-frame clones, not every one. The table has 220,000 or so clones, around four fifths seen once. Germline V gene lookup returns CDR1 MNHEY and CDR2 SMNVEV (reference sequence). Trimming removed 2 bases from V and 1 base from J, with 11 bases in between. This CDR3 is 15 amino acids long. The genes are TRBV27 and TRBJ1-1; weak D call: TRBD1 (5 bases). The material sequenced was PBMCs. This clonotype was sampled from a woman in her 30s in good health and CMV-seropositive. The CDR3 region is CASSLAGRGNTEAFF. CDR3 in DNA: TGTGCCAGCAGTTTAGCAGGTAGGGGGAACACTGAAGCTTTCTTT.